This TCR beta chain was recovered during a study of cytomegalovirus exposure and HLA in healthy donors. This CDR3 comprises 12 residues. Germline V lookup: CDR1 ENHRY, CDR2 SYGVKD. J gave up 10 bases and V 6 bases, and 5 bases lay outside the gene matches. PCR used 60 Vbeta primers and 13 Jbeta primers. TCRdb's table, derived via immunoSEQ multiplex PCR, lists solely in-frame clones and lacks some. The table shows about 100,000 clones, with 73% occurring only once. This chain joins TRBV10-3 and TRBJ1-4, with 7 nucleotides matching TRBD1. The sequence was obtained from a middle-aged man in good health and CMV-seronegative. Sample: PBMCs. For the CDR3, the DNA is TGTGCCATCAGCCCAGACAGGGTAAAACTGTTTTTT. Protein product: CAISPDRVKLFF.